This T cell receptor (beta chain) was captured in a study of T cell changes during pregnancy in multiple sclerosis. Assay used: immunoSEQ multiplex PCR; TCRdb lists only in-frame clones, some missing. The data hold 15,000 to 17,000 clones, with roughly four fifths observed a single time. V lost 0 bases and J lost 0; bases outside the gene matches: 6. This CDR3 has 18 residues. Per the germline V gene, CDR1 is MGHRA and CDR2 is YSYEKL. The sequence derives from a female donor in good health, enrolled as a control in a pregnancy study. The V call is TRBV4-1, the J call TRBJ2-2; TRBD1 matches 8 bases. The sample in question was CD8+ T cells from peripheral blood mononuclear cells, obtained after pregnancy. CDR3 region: CASSQDRAGGSNTGELFF. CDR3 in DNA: TGCGCCAGCAGCCAAGATCGGGCAGGGGGCTCGAACACCGGGGAGCTGTTTTTT.